These 4 T cell receptor beta chains were sequenced from one sample in a study of cytomegalovirus exposure and HLA in healthy donors (dated 2017 in TCRdb). Libraries were prepared through the immunoSEQ multiplex PCR assay. For the multiplex PCR, a mixture combining 60 forward primers for TCR Vbeta segments and 13 reverse primers for TCR Jbeta segments was used. This is the immuneACCESS table as TCRdb keeps it, with only in-frame sequences that have V and J called. A part of the clones is gone; compared with another copy, unresolved V genes explain less than half, and the rest is unexplained. For this sample the table gives 150,000 to 200,000 clones, of which around 85% were detected only once. About 1.8% of the sample is taken by the ten largest. The sequenced material came from PBMCs. These receptors all come from a young man in good health and CMV-seronegative.

The chain carries TRBV27 and TRBJ2-7, with 7 bases lining up with TRBD1. V lost 4 bases and J lost 5; bases outside the gene matches: 8. The length of the CDR3 is 14 residues. Per the germline V gene, CDR1 is MNHEY and CDR2 is SMNVEV (reference sequence). The CDR3 region is CASSSPGQTNEQYF. For the CDR3, the DNA is TGTGCCAGCAGTTCCCCGGGACAGACTAACGAGCAGTACTTC.

V gene TRBV5-1 combines with J gene TRBJ2-6, with 7 bases fitting TRBD1. Germline CDR1 reads SGHRS; CDR2 reads YFSETQ. The V gene end was trimmed by 0 bases and the J gene end by 8 bases; junction bases not matched to a gene: 5. This CDR3 has 15 residues. CDR3 nucleotide sequence: TGCGCCAGCAGCTTGGAACAGGGGAGCACCAACGTCCTGACTTTC. Translated, it gives CASSLEQGSTNVLTF.

The chain links TRBV2 to TRBJ2-2, with 9 bases identical to TRBD1. Trimming cost V 6 bases and J 4 bases; bases outside gene matches: 9. In germline, CDR1 is SNHLY, CDR2 FYNNEI. The CDR3 extends over 16 amino acids. The CDR3 spells CASSATGGAGTGELFF. In nucleotides, the CDR3 is TGTGCCAGCAGCGCCACAGGGGGCGCTGGCACCGGGGAGCTGTTTTTT.

V is TRBV7-2 and J is TRBJ1-1, with TRBD1 matching over 8 bases. Germline V gene sequence: CDR1 SGHTA, CDR2 FQGNSA. Unmatched junction bases numbered 6, after V lost 5 bases and J lost 1 base. The CDR3 has 15 amino acids. The CDR3 loop reads CASSPRQGRNTEAFF. The CDR3 DNA sequence: TGTGCCAGCAGCCCAAGACAGGGGAGGAACACTGAAGCTTTCTTT.